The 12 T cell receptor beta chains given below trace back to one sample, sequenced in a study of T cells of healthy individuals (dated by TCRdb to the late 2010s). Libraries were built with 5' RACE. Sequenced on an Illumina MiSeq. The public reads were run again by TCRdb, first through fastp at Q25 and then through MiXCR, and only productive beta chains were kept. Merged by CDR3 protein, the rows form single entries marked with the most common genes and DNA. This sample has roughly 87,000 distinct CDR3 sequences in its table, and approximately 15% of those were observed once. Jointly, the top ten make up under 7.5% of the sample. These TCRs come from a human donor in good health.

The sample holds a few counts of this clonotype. This chain's CDR3 is CASSMKMGAPSNTGELFF. The CDR3, as DNA: TGTGCCAGTAGTATGAAAATGGGGGCCCCTTCGAACACCGGGGAGCTGTTTTTT. V is TRBV19 and J is TRBJ2-2; D may be TRBD1 (6 bases). This CDR3 is 18 amino acids long. Trimming removed 3 bases from V and 0 bases from J, with 17 bases in between. CDR1 and CDR2 from the germline V gene are LNHDA and SQIVND (reference sequence).

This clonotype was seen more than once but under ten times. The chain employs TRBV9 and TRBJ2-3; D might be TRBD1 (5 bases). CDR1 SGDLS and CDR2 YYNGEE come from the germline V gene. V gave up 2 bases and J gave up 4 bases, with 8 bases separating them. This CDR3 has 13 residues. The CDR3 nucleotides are TGTGCCAGCAGCGTTGGGGCCCCAGATACGCAGTATTTT. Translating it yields CASSVGAPDTQYF.

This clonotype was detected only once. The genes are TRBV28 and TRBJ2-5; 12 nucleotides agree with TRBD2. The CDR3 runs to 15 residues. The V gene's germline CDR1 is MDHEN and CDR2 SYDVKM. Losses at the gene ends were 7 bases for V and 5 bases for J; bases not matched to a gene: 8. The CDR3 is CASTPSGRALETQYF. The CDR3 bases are TGTGCCAGCACTCCTAGCGGGAGGGCCCTGGAGACCCAGTACTTC. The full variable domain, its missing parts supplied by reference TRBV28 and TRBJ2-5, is DVKVTQSSRYLVKRTGEKVFLECVQDMDHENMFWYRQDPGLGLRLIYFSYDVKMKEKGDIPEGYSVSREKKERFSLILESASTNQTSMYLCASTPSGRALETQYFGPGTRLLVL.

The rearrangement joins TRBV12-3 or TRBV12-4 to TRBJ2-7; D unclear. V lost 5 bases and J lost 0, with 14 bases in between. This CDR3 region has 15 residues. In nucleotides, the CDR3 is TGTGCCAGCAGTCGCCACCGAGGTCCCTCCTACGAGCAGTACTTC. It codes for CASSRHRGPSYEQYF.

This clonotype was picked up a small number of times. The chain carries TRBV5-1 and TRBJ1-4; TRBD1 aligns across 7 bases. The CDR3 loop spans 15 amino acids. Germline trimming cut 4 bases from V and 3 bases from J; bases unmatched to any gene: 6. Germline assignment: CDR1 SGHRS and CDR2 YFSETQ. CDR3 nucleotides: TGCGCCAGCAGCCAGCAAACAGGGGCTAATGAAAAACTGTTTTTT. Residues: CASSQQTGANEKLFF.

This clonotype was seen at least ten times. The CDR3 is CASSADWGSYTGELFF. The CDR3 nucleotides are TGTGCCAGCAGCGCGGATTGGGGGAGTTACACCGGGGAGCTGTTTTTT. The gene calls are TRBV9 and TRBJ2-2; D may correspond to TRBD1 or TRBD2 (5 bases each). The germline V gene encodes CDR1 SGDLS and CDR2 YYNGEE. The CDR3 loop spans 16 amino acids. Trimming removed 3 bases at V and 3 bases at J, with 15 bases between.

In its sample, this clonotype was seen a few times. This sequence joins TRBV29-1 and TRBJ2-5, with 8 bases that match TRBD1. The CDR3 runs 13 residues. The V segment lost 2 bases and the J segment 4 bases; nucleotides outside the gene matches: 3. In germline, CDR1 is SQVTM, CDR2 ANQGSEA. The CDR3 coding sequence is TGCAGCGTTGAACCAGGGGGCGCAGAGACCCAGTACTTC. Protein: CSVEPGGAETQYF.

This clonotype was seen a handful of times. The CDR3 loop reads CASTGPGHEQYF. CDR3 in DNA: TGTGCCAGCACGGGTCCCGGCCACGAGCAGTACTTC. The chain carries TRBV7-9 and TRBJ2-7, with no clear D. Germline loops: CDR1 SEHNR, CDR2 FQNEAQ (reference sequence). This CDR3 spans 12 amino acids. The ends were cut back, 7 bases at V and 5 bases at J, with 12 bases in the middle.

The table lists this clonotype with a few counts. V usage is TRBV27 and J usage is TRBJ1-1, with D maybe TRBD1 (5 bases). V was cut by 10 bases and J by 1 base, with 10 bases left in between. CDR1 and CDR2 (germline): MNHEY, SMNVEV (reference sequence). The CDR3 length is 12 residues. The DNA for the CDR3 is TGTGCCACCGGGGGGTGGAACACTGAAGCTTTCTTT. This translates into CATGGWNTEAFF.

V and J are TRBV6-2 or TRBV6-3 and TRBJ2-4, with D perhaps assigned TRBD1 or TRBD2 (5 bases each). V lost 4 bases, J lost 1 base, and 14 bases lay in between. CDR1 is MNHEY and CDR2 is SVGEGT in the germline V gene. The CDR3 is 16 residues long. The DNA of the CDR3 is TGTGCCAGCAGTTCCCTGGGGACGGGGGCCAAAAACATTCAGTACTTC. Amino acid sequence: CASSSLGTGAKNIQYF.

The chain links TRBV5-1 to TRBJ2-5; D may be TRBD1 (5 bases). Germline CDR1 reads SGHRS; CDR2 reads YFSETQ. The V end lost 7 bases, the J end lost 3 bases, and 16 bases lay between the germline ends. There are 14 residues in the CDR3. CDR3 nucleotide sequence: TGCGCCAGCGGACAAGGACAAGCCGAAGAGACCCAGTACTTC. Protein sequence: CASGQGQAEETQYF.

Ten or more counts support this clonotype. This CDR3 reads CASRIQPYGYTF. The CDR3 DNA is TGTGCCAGCAGGATACAGCCATATGGCTACACCTTC. The genes are TRBV2 and TRBJ1-2; D is ambiguous. CDR1 and CDR2 (germline): SNHLY, FYNNEI. This CDR3 spans 12 amino acids. V was trimmed by 6 bases and J by 5 bases, leaving 10 bases between them.